This TCR beta chain emerged from a study of cytotoxic CD8 clonotypes in ibrutinib-treated CLL. Notes on the study in general: The study found public clonotypes uncommon, contracting or stable on treatment.

Data came from immunoSEQ multiplex PCR; TCRdb stores just in-frame clones and leaves some out. Of roughly 300,000 clones in the sample, more than 70% were seen once. The CDR3 runs to 13 residues. Per the germline V gene, CDR1 is SGDLS and CDR2 is YYNGEE. V was shortened by 4 bases and J by 4 bases, with 8 bases between the two germline ends. In regard to this clone: What it binds is not known.

The material sequenced was PBMCs, taken at disease progression, from a patient treated with ibrutinib. The chain combines TRBV9 with TRBJ2-2; D uncertain. The receptor's source is a human donor with chronic lymphocytic leukemia. This chain's CDR3 is CASSSDGTGELFF. For the CDR3, the DNA is TGTGCCAGCAGCTCAGACGGCACCGGGGAGCTGTTTTTT.